The 12 T cell receptor beta chains presented below share a single source sample, sequenced in a study of blood T cell repertoires in COVID-19. Here immunoSEQ multiplex PCR was the method, and the copy in TCRdb shows in-frame clones only, minus some. Of around 150,000 clones detected, around 80% appear once; the ten largest clones hold less than 5.5%. Input material: peripheral blood. Source of these receptors: a man aged 55 to 69 with acute or convalescent COVID-19.

This chain joins TRBV18 and TRBJ2-7; 8 nucleotides match TRBD2. The trim removed 2 bases at V and 4 bases at J, leaving 13 bases unmatched. The CDR3 extends over 17 amino acids. Germline CDR1 and CDR2: KGHSH and LQKENI. CDR3 in DNA: TGTGCCAGCTCACCAAATCACAGAACGGGAGGGCGGTACGAGCAGTACTTC. Its translation: CASSPNHRTGGRYEQYF. Drawing the rest from reference TRBV18 and TRBJ2-7, the complete variable domain is NAGVMQNPRHLVRRRGQEARLRCSPMKGHSHVYWYRQLPEEGLKFMVYLQKENIIDESGMPKERFSAEFPKEGPSILRIQQVVRGDSAAYFCASSPNHRTGGRYEQYFGPGTRLTVT.

DNA of the CDR3: TGTGCCAGCAGCCAGTCATCCAGCGGTGGTGGGGAGACCCAGTACTTC. Its protein product is CASSQSSSGGGETQYF. The chain combines TRBV3-1 (or the pseudogene TRBV3-2) with TRBJ2-5; D is perhaps TRBD2 (5 bases). Trimming left V 3 bases short and J 5 bases short, with 19 bases between. Germline V CDR1 and CDR2: LGHDT, YNNKEL (reference sequence). The CDR3 extends over 16 amino acids.

V and J are TRBV6-5 and TRBJ2-2; weak D call: TRBD1 (5 bases). V shed 0 bases and J shed 4 bases, with 12 bases lying between them. Germline CDR1 reads MNHEY; CDR2 reads SVGAGI. CDR3 length equals 16 residues. CDR3 bases: TGTGCCAGCAGTTACTCGTTAAGGGGAAGCACCGGGGAGCTGTTTTTT. The encoded protein is CASSYSLRGSTGELFF.

This clone showed up many times. The chain joins TRBV18 to TRBJ2-2, with a weak D call TRBD2 (5 bases). Germline V gives CDR1 KGHSH, CDR2 LQKENI. The V end was cut by 3 bases, the J end by 0 bases, with 8 bases between. This CDR3 spans 15 amino acids. CDR3 residues: CASSPTTANTGELFF. In DNA form, the CDR3 reads TGTGCCAGCTCACCGACTACAGCGAACACCGGGGAGCTGTTTTTT. Combining the CDR3 with reference TRBV18 and TRBJ2-2 gives the whole variable domain NAGVMQNPRHLVRRRGQEARLRCSPMKGHSHVYWYRQLPEEGLKFMVYLQKENIIDESGMPKERFSAEFPKEGPSILRIQQVVRGDSAAYFCASSPTTANTGELFFGEGSRLTVL.

V gene TRBV10-3 combines with J gene TRBJ1-1; possible D gene TRBD1, 5 bases. The CDR3 runs to 14 residues. V dropped 6 bases and J dropped 3 bases, with 14 bases sitting between them. Germline V gene sequence: CDR1 ENHRY, CDR2 SYGVKD. CDR3 coding DNA: TGTGCCATCAGCGGGGGTGGTAGGGACACTGAAGCTTTCTTT. Its protein is CAISGGGRDTEAFF.

The count of this clone is one. V gene TRBV18 combines with J gene TRBJ2-1; 8 nucleotides line up with TRBD2. The V gene's germline CDR1 is KGHSH and CDR2 LQKENI. The trim removed 3 bases at V and 7 bases at J, leaving 8 bases unmatched. CDR3 length: 15 residues. The CDR3: CASSPTSGSINEQFF. In DNA, the CDR3 is TGTGCCAGCTCACCTACAAGCGGGAGTATAAATGAGCAGTTCTTC. The entire variable domain, with the rest obtained from reference TRBV18 and TRBJ2-1, is as follows: NAGVMQNPRHLVRRRGQEARLRCSPMKGHSHVYWYRQLPEEGLKFMVYLQKENIIDESGMPKERFSAEFPKEGPSILRIQQVVRGDSAAYFCASSPTSGSINEQFFGPGTRLTVL.

The chain employs TRBV3-1 (or the pseudogene TRBV3-2) and TRBJ2-1; TRBD1 agrees at 7 bases. The CDR3 runs to 15 residues. Trimming cost V 2 bases and J 4 bases; bases outside gene matches: 5. Germline loops: CDR1 LGHDT, CDR2 YNNKEL (reference sequence). The CDR3 loop is CASSQIPTGYNEQFF. The CDR3 DNA is TGTGCCAGCAGCCAAATCCCGACAGGGTACAATGAGCAGTTCTTC.

This chain connects TRBV3-1 (or the pseudogene TRBV3-2) to TRBJ2-3; TRBD2 agrees at 8 bases. CDR1 LGHDT and CDR2 YNNKEL come from the germline V gene (reference sequence). V lost 0 bases and J lost 5; bases outside the gene matches: 7. The CDR3 length is 16 residues. CDR3 loop: CASSQEGAGGLDTQYF. For the CDR3, the DNA is TGTGCCAGCAGCCAAGAAGGCGCGGGAGGCCTAGATACGCAGTATTTT.

This clone appeared a few times. The gene calls are TRBV11-2 and TRBJ2-7; TRBD1 aligns across 10 bases. CDR3 length: 14 amino acids. CDR1 and CDR2 from the germline V gene are SGHAT and FQNNGV. V gave up 3 bases and J gave up 2 bases; unmatched junction bases: 1. The CDR3 coding sequence is TGTGCCAGCAGCTTCGGGACAGGGGCCTACGAGCAGTACTTC. It is translated as CASSFGTGAYEQYF.

This clone was picked up one time. V is TRBV6-6 and J is TRBJ2-6; D possibly corresponds to TRBD2 (5 bases). Trimming took off 2 bases at V and 2 bases at J, with 7 bases between the two ends. Germline values: CDR1 MNHNY, CDR2 SVGAGI (reference sequence). The CDR3 covers 15 residues. CDR3 in amino acids: CASSYELAGANVLTF. Written as DNA, the CDR3 is TGTGCCAGCAGTTACGAACTAGCTGGGGCCAACGTCCTGACTTTC.

In DNA, the CDR3 is TGTGCCAGCAGCGTAACCGGTGGCGCGGGACCCTCCTACAATGAGCAGTTCTTC. Amino acid sequence: CASSVTGGAGPSYNEQFF. This chain joins TRBV9 and TRBJ2-1, with D perhaps TRBD2 (6 bases). The germline CDR1 and CDR2 sequences are SGDLS and YYNGEE. The CDR3 loop spans 18 amino acids. V lost 1 base and J 0 bases, leaving 17 bases between the germline ends.

The chain carries TRBV6-5 and TRBJ2-7, with D perhaps TRBD2 (5 bases). This CDR3 is 15 amino acids long. Germline-derived CDR1 and CDR2 are MNHEY and SVGAGI. V lost 6 bases and J 4 bases, leaving 19 bases between the germline ends. In nucleotides, the CDR3 is TGTGCCAGCAGACCGGTCCGGGGAGCCTCGTACGAGCAGTACTTC. This gives the protein CASRPVRGASYEQYF.